A selection of T cell receptor beta chains follows, all from one sample in a study of radiation and T cells in renal cell carcinoma. TCRdb's table, derived via immunoSEQ multiplex PCR, lists solely in-frame clones and lacks some. The repertoire holds roughly 53,000 clones, with around 83% as singletons. Sequencing was performed on blood, taken from a patient whose treatment included radiotherapy and nephrectomy. These receptors originate from a woman aged 65 to 85 with renal cell carcinoma. The conserved cysteine and the conserved F or W are not part of the CDR3 here.

TRBV19,11,TRBJ1-5,ASSDTLSQPQH
TRBV4-1,14,TRBJ2-2,ASSQQPGANTGELF
TRBV2,16,TRBJ2-1,ASSPRGLAGTSYNEQF
TRBV27,12,TRBJ1-6,ASSLGTGPSPLH
TRBV6-1,12,TRBJ2-1,ASSEGVAAGALF
TRBV19,11,TRBJ2-5,ASSTTTRETQY
TRBV6-1,13,TRBJ2-1,ASSEASLSYNEQF
TRBV7-2,13,TRBJ2-1,ASSLEGTKYNEQF
TRBV29-1,9,TRBJ1-1,SAKLNTEAF
TRBV4-3,13,TRBJ1-2,ASSPGRGGYYGYT
TRBV4-1,10,TRBJ2-1,ASSQTHNEQF
TRBV7-8,14,TRBJ1-3,ASSLVTRSSGNTIY
TRBV6-5,11,TRBJ1-5,ASSDGGPGPQH
TRBV9,11,TRBJ2-5,ASSEGDGETQY
TRBV7-9,13,TRBJ1-3,ASSFQDRAGNTIY
TRBV4-1,12,TRBJ1-1,ASSQGASNTEAF
TRBV4-1,12,TRBJ1-3,ASSQGRVRNTIY
TRBV9,12,TRBJ2-3,ASTGGVRVDTQY
TRBV12-5,11,TRBJ2-7,ASGLTGGREQY
TRBV19,12,TRBJ1-2,ASRVSGLGYGYT
TRBV2,13,TRBJ1-1,ASRKEGALNTEAF
TRBV21-1,11,TRBJ2-7,ASSFRQGYEQY
TRBV7-2,12,TRBJ2-7,ASSPGQKAYEQY